This T cell receptor beta chain was sequenced during a study of tumor-infiltrating lymphocytes in oesophageal squamous cell carcinoma (dated by TCRdb to the mid-2010s). This clonotype was detected a few times. Its antigen has not been determined. Base qualities are missing; no much larger clone stands one base away. Inclusive of the bounding cysteine and phenylalanine, the CDR3 is 13 residues long. The entry retains the CDR3 DNA only, 39 bases that are in frame from base 1. The library was obtained by PCR. TCRdb records Illumina HiSeq 2000 as the sequencer. TCRdb reprocessing: public reads trimmed at Q25 with fastp, clones called with MiXCR, in-frame beta chains kept. Each entry merges the rows of one CDR3 protein and shows their most common DNA and genes. A total of about 17,000 distinct CDR3 sequences appear in this sample, about 50% of them only once. The top ten hold around 41% of the sample.

The receptor was isolated from a female donor with esophageal squamous cell carcinoma. The sequenced material came from normal esophageal tissue next to the tumor. Here the chain combines TRBV12-3 or TRBV12-4 and TRBJ2-4; the D gene is not confidently resolved. The better agreement between TRBJ2-7 and the DNA end casts doubt on the J call. The bases are TGTGCCAGCAGTTTTGTCCCGAGTGACGAGCAGTACTTC. It translates as CASSFVPSDEQYF.